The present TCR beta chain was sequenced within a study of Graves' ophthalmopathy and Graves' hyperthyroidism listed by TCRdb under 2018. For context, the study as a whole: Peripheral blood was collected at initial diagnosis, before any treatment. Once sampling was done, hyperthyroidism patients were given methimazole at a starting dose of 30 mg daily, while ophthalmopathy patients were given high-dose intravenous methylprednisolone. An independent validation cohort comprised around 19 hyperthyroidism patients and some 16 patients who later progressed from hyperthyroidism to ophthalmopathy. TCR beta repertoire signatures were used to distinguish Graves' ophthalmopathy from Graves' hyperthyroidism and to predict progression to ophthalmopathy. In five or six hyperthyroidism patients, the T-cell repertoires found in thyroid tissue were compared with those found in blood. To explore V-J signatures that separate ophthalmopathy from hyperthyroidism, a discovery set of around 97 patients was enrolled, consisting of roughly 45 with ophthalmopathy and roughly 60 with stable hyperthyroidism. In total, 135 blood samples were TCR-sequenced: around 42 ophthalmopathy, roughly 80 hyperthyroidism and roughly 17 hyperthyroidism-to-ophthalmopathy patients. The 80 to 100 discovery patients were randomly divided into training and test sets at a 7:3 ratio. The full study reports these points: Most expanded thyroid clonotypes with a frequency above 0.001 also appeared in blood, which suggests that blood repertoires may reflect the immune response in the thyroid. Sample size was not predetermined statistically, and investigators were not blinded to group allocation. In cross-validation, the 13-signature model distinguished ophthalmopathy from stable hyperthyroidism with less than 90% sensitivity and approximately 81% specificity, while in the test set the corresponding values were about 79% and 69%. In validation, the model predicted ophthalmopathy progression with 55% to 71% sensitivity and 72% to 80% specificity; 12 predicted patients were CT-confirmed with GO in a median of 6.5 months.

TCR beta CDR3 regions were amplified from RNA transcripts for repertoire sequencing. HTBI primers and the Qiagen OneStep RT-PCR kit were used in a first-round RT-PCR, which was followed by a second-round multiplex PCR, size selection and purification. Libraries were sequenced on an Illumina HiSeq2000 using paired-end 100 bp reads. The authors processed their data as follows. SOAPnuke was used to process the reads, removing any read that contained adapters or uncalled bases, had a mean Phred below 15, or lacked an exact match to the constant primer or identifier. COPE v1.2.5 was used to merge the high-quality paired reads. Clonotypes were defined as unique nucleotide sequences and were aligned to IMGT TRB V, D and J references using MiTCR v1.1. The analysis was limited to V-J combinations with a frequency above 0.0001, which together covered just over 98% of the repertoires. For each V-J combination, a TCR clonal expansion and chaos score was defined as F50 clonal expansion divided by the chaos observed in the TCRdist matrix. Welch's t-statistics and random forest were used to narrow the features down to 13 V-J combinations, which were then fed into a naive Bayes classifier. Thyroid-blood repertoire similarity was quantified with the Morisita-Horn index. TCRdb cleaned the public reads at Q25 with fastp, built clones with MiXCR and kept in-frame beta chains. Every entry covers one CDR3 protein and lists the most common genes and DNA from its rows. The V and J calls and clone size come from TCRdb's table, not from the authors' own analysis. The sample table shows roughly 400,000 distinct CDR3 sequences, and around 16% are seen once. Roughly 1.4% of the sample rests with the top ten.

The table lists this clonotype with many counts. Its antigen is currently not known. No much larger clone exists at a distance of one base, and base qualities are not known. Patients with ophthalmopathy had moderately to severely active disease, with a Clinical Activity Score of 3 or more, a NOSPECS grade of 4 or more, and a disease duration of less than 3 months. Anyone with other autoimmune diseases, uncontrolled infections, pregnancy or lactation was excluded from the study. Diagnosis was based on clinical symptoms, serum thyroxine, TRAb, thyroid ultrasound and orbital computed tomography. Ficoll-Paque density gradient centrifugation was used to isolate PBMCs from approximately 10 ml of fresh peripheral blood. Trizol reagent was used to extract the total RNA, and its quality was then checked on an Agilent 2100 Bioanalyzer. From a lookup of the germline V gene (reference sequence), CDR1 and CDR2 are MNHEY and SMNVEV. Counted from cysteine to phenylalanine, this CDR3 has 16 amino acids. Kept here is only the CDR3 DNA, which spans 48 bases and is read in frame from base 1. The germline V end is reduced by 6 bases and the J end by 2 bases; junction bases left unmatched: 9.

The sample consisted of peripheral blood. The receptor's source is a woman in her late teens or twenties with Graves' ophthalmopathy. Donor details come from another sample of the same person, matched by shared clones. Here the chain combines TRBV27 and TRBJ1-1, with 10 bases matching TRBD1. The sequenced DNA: TGTGCCAGCAGCCGACGGGACAGGGGCCATAACACTGAAGCTTTCTTT. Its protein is CASSRRDRGHNTEAFF.